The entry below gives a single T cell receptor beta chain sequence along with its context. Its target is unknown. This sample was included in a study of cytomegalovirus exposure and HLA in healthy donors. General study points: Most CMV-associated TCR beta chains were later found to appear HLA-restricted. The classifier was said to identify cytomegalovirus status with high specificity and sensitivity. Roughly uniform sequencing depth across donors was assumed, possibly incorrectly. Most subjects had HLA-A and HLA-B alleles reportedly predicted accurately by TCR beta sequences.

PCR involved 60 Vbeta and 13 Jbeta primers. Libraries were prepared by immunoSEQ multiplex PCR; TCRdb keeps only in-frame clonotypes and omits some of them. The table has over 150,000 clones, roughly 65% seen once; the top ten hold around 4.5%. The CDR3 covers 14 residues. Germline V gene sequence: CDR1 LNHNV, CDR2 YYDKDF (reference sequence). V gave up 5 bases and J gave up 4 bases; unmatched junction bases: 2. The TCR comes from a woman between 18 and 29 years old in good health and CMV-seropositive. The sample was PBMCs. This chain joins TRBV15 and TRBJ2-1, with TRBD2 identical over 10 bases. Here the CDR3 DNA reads TGTGCCACCAGCCTAGCGGGGGTGTACAATGAGCAGTTCTTC. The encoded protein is CATSLAGVYNEQFF.